This TCR beta chain comes out of a study of cytomegalovirus exposure and HLA in healthy donors. General observations from the study: Reports indicate that TCR beta sequences accurately predicted the HLA-A and HLA-B alleles of most subjects. Roughly uniform depth of sequencing across donors was assumed in presence/absence analyses. Reports showed the classifier diagnosing cytomegalovirus status with high specificity and sensitivity. Follow-up analysis seemed to connect common viral pathogens with several of the most significant clusters identified.

This PCR relied on a set of 60 Vbeta primers and 13 Jbeta primers. Libraries were prepared by immunoSEQ multiplex PCR; TCRdb keeps only in-frame clonotypes and omits some of them. The repertoire has about 130,000 clones, around four fifths of them found once; the top ten carry 1.1% to 1.5%. Details on this clone: Its antigen is as yet unknown.

Per the germline V gene, CDR1 is SGHRS and CDR2 is YFSETQ. V was shortened by 4 bases and J by 4 bases, with 17 bases between the two germline ends. The CDR3 loop spans 15 amino acids. The sequence came from a woman between 40 and 55 years old in good health and CMV-seronegative. The material sequenced was PBMCs. The chain carries TRBV5-1 and TRBJ1-1, with a weak D call TRBD1 (6 bases). In DNA, the CDR3 is TGCGCCAGCAGCCCGGCGGATACAGGGACCACTGAAGCTTTCTTT. Amino acid sequence: CASSPADTGTTEAFF.